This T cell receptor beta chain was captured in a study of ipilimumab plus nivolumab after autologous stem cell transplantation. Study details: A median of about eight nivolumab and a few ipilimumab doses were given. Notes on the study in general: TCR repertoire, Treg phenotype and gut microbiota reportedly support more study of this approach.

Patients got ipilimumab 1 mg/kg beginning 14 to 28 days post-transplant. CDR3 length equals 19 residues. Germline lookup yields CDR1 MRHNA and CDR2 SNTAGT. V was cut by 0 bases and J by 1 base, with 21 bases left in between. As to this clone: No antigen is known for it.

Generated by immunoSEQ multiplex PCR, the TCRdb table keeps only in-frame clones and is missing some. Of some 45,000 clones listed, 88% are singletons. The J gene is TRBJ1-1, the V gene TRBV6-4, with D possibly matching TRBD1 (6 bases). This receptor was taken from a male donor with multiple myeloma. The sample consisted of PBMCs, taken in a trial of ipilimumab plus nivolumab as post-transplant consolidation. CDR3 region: CASSDSKVGQKGRNTEAFF. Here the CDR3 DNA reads TGTGCCAGCAGTGACTCGAAGGTCGGACAGAAGGGGAGGAACACTGAAGCTTTCTTT.